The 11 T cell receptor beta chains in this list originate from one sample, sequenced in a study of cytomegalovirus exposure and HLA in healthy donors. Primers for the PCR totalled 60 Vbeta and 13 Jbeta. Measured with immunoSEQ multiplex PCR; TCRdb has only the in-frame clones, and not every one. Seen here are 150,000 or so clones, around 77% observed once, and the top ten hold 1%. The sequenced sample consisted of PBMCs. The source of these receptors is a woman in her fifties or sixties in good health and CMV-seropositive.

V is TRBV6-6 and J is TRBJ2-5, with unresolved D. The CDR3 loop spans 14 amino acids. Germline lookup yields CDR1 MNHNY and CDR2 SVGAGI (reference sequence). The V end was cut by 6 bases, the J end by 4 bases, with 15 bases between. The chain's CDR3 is CASRTAERRETQYF. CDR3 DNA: TGTGCCAGCAGGACCGCTGAGAGGAGAGAGACCCAGTACTTC.

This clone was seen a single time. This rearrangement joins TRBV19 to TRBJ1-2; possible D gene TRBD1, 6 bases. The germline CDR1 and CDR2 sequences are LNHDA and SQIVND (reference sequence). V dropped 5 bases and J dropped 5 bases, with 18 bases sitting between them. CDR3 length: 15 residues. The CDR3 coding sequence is TGTGCCAGTAGTCCCGTCTTGCGGGGGGCGTATGGCTACACCTTC. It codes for CASSPVLRGAYGYTF.

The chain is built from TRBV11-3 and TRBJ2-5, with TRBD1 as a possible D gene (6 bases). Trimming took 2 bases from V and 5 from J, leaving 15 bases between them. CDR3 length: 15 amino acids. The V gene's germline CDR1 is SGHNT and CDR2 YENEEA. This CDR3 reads CASSLSGARGETQYF. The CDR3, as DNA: TGTGCCAGCAGCTTATCAGGGGCGAGAGGGGAGACCCAGTACTTC.

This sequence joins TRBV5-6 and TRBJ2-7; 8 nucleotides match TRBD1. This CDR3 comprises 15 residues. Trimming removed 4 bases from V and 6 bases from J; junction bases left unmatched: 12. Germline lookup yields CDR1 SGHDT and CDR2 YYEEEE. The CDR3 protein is CASSPDRGRFSEQYF. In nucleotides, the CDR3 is TGTGCCAGCAGCCCAGACAGGGGTAGGTTCTCCGAGCAGTACTTC.

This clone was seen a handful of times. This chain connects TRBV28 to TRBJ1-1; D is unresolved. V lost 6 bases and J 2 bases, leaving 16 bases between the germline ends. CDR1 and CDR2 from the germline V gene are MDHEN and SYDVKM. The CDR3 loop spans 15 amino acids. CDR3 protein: CASRSAGGGNTEAFF. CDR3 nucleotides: TGTGCCAGCAGATCCGCTGGAGGCGGAAACACTGAAGCTTTCTTT.

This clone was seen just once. DNA for the CDR3: TGTGCCAGCAGTTACCAGGGTCTCAATTCACCCCTCCACTTT. Its translation: CASSYQGLNSPLHF. This sequence joins TRBV6-5 and TRBJ1-6; maybe TRBD1 (5 bases). There are 14 residues in the CDR3. The V gene's germline CDR1 is MNHEY and CDR2 SVGAGI. Trimming took 2 bases from V and 7 from J, leaving 9 bases between them.

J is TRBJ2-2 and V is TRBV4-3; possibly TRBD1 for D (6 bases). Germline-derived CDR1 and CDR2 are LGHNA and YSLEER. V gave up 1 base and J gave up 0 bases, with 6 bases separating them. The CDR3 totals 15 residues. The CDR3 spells CASSQGTANTGELFF. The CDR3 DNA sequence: TGCGCCAGCAGCCAAGGGACAGCGAACACCGGGGAGCTGTTTTTT.

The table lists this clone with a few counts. The CDR3 loop is CASREKDRAYGYTF. The DNA for the CDR3 is TGTGCCAGCAGGGAAAAGGACAGGGCTTATGGCTACACCTTC. V is TRBV7-2 and J is TRBJ1-2; 8 nucleotides match TRBD1. Trimming at V came to 6 bases and at J to 5 bases, leaving 8 bases not matched to a gene. The CDR3 consists of 14 residues. Germline V lookup: CDR1 SGHTA, CDR2 FQGNSA. The entire variable domain, with the rest obtained from reference TRBV7-2 and TRBJ1-2, is as follows: GAGVSQSPSNKVTEKGKDVELRCDPISGHTALYWYRQSLGQGLEFLIYFQGNSAPDKSGLPSDRFSAERTGGSVSTLTIQRTQQEDSAVYLCASREKDRAYGYTFGSGTRLTVV.

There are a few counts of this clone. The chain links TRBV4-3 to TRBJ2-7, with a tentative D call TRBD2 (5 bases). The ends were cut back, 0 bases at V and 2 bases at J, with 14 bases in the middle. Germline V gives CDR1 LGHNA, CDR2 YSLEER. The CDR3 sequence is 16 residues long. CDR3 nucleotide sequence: TGCGCCAGCAGCCAAGATAGGGTAGCGAGACCCTACGAGCAGTACTTC. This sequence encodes CASSQDRVARPYEQYF.

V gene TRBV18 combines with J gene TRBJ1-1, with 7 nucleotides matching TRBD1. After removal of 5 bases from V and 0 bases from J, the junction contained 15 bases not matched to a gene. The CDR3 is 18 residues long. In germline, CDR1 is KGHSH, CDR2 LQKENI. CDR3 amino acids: CASSFLQGRGLMNTEAFF. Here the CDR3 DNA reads TGTGCCAGCTCATTTCTACAGGGGAGAGGGCTCATGAACACTGAAGCTTTCTTT.

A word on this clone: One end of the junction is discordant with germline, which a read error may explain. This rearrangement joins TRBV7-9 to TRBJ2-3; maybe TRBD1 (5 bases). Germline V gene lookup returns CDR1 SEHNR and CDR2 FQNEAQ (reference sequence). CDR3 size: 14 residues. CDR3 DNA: TGTTCCAGCAGCCCCAGGGCTTCGACAGATACGCAGTATTTT. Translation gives CSSSPRASTDTQYF.